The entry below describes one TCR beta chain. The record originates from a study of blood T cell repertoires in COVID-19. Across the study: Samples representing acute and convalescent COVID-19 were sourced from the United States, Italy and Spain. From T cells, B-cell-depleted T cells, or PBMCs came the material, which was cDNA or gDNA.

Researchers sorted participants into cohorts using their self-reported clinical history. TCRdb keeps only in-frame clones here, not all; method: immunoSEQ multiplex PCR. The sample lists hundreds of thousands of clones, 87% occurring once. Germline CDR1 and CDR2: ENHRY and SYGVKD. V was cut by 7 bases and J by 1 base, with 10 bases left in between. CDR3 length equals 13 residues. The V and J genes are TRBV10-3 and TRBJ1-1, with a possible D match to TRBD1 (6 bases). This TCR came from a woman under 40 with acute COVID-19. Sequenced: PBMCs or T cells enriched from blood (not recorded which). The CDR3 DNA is TGTGCCATCAATGAACAGGGGAACACTGAAGCTTTCTTT. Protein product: CAINEQGNTEAFF.